The 22 T cell receptor beta chains below come from one sample, sequenced in a study of patients and donors after allogeneic stem cell transplantation (dated by TCRdb to 2019 to 2021). The protocol used for the library was RT-PCR. The data were produced on a NextSeq 550. TCRdb reprocessed the public reads (quality trimming at Q25 with fastp, clone calling with MiXCR) and kept in-frame beta chains. CDR3 protein sequences are deduplicated, and each keeps its most common genes and DNA. The sample table shows 400,000 to 500,000 distinct CDR3 sequences, and under 20% are seen once. The ten largest clonotypes hold less than 8.5% of the sample. The sequencing input was blood, either unsorted or a sorted T cell fraction (not recorded which). Receptors originate from a human donor who was either an allogeneic HSCT recipient or a stem cell or donor lymphocyte infusion donor (not recorded which). It is not recorded whose cells these are; they may come from a transplant donor.

The chain is built from TRBV5-1 and TRBJ1-2; D remains unclear. This CDR3 comprises 14 residues. Germline assignment: CDR1 SGHRS and CDR2 YFSETQ. The V end was cut by 2 bases, the J end by 6 bases, with 14 bases between. In DNA form, the CDR3 reads TGCGCCAGCAGCTTCCTCGGGGTCTTCGATGGCTACACCTTC. Protein product: CASSFLGVFDGYTF.

The chain carries TRBV5-6 and TRBJ2-6, with TRBD2 as a possible D gene (5 bases). CDR1 and CDR2 (germline): SGHDT, YYEEEE. The V end lost 4 bases, the J end lost 3 bases, and 8 bases lay between the germline ends. The CDR3 spans 14 residues. Written as DNA, the CDR3 is TGTGCCAGCAGCCCTGGAGGTGGGGCCAACGTCCTGACTTTC. It specifies CASSPGGGANVLTF.

Ten or more counts support this clonotype. This chain joins TRBV18 and TRBJ2-7; 7 bases agree with TRBD2. This CDR3 contains 13 residues. CDR1 is KGHSH, CDR2 LQKENI, per germline. J lost 5 bases, V lost 3 bases, and 4 bases had no gene match. CDR3 nucleotide sequence: TGTGCCAGCTCACCGGGACTACAAAACGAGCAGTACTTC. This sequence encodes CASSPGLQNEQYF.

This clonotype has a count of ten or more. The chain uses TRBV12-3 or TRBV12-4 and TRBJ1-1, with D unclear. This CDR3 contains 13 residues. The V end was cut by 0 bases, the J end by 3 bases, with 5 bases between. CDR3 DNA sequence: TGTGCCAGCAGTTTAGCGCCGTACACTGAAGCTTTCTTT. Protein sequence: CASSLAPYTEAFF.

The V call is TRBV6-5, the J call TRBJ2-7, with D perhaps assigned TRBD1 or TRBD2 (5 bases each). The CDR3 length is 16 residues. V lost 0 bases, J lost 2 bases, and 14 bases lay in between. Germline V gene data show CDR1 as MNHEY and CDR2 as SVGAGI. CDR3 sequence: CASSYSYSGPTYEQYF. The DNA of the CDR3 is TGTGCCAGCAGTTACTCGTACTCGGGGCCGACCTACGAGCAGTACTTC.

This clonotype has only a few counts. The chain carries TRBV11-2 and TRBJ1-2, with D perhaps TRBD1 (5 bases). The CDR3 loop spans 13 amino acids. The V and J ends lost 5 bases and 11 bases respectively, with 18 bases between them. CDR1 and CDR2 (germline): SGHAT, FQNNGV. In nucleotides, the CDR3 is TGTGCCAGCAGCCGAGATCATGGGACGGGATACACCTTC. As protein: CASSRDHGTGYTF.

This clonotype came up a few times. The chain has TRBV3-1 and TRBJ2-7, with no clear D. This CDR3 spans 15 amino acids. CDR1 and CDR2 (germline): LGHDT, YNNKEL (reference sequence). Trimming left V 2 bases short and J 7 bases short, with 18 bases between. CDR3 sequence reads: CASSQRKPTMKEQYF. The CDR3, as DNA: TGTGCCAGCAGCCAAAGGAAGCCCACTATGAAAGAGCAGTACTTC.

This clonotype has only a few counts. This sequence joins TRBV5-4 and TRBJ2-2; D remains ambiguous. V was trimmed by 0 bases and J by 4 bases, leaving 7 bases between them. The CDR3 runs to 14 residues. Germline V gene sequence: CDR1 SGHNT, CDR2 YYREEE (reference sequence). CDR3 in amino acids: CASSLGSFTGELFF. As DNA, the CDR3 is TGTGCCAGCAGCTTGGGGTCCTTCACCGGGGAGCTGTTTTTT.

V and J are TRBV6-1 and TRBJ2-1; possibly TRBD1 or TRBD2 for D (6 bases each). The CDR3 spans 16 residues. Trimming took off 2 bases at V and 4 bases at J, with 15 bases between the two ends. Per germline, CDR1 MNHNS and CDR2 SASEGT. The CDR3 coding sequence is TGTGCCAGCAGTGAAAAAGGGGGGCGGCTGTACAATGAGCAGTTCTTC. This sequence encodes CASSEKGGRLYNEQFF.

This clonotype was detected only a few times. This chain links TRBV6-2 or TRBV6-3 with TRBJ2-2; no firm D call. The CDR3 contains 14 residues. The V end was cut by 0 bases, the J end by 5 bases, with 7 bases between. Germline assignment: CDR1 MNHEY and CDR2 SVGEGT. The CDR3 here is CASSYSAGTGELFF. The CDR3 region has the DNA TGTGCCAGCAGTTACTCTGCCGGTACCGGGGAGCTGTTTTTT.

This clonotype appeared many times. The V call is TRBV12-3 or TRBV12-4, the J call TRBJ2-4; perhaps D is TRBD1 or TRBD2 (6 bases each). The CDR3 has 15 residues. V was clipped by 4 bases and J by 0 bases, with 10 bases between them. This chain's CDR3 is CASSYREVAKNIQYF. The CDR3 DNA follows: TGTGCCAGCAGTTACAGGGAGGTAGCCAAAAACATTCAGTACTTC.

This clonotype was observed a few times. This chain joins TRBV20-1 and TRBJ2-2, with D tentatively TRBD2 (7 bases). Trimming took 7 bases from V and 3 from J, leaving 15 bases between them. This CDR3 has 14 amino acids. Per the germline V gene, CDR1 is DFQATT and CDR2 is SNEGSKA (reference sequence). CDR3 DNA: TGCAGTGTAGGGGGGGGCTTTTACACCGGGGAGCTGTTTTTT. Translating it yields CSVGGGFYTGELFF.

This clonotype was observed a handful of times. This chain connects TRBV7-9 to TRBJ2-2; 7 nucleotides line up with TRBD2. This CDR3 spans 13 amino acids. The V and J ends lost 4 bases and 6 bases, in that order; junction bases with no gene match: 2. The V gene's germline CDR1 is SEHNR and CDR2 FQNEAQ (reference sequence). The CDR3 loop reads CASSSTSSGELFF. CDR3 in DNA: TGTGCCAGCAGCTCGACTAGCTCCGGGGAGCTGTTTTTT.

This clonotype was seen more than once but under ten times. The CDR3 loop is CASSEGRVIYNEQFF. CDR3 nucleotide sequence: TGTGCCAGCAGTGAAGGGCGAGTGATTTACAATGAGCAGTTCTTC. V and J are TRBV6-1 and TRBJ2-1, with unresolved D. Trimming removed 1 base from V and 4 bases from J, with 11 bases in between. The CDR3 sequence is 15 residues long. Per germline, CDR1 MNHNS and CDR2 SASEGT.

This clonotype was seen more than once but under ten times. V is TRBV7-8 and J is TRBJ2-7; the match to TRBD1 covers 12 bases. Trimming cost V 6 bases and J 3 bases; bases outside gene matches: 15. The germline V gene encodes CDR1 SGHVS and CDR2 FQNEAQ. There are 18 residues in the CDR3. CDR3 sequence: CASSFTGTGGTRSYEQYF. CDR3 DNA sequence: TGTGCCAGCAGTTTTACCGGGACAGGGGGCACTCGTAGCTACGAGCAGTACTTC.

The V and J genes are TRBV4-2 and TRBJ2-4; D gene unclear. Trimming took off 0 bases at V and 1 base at J, with 10 bases between the two ends. Germline CDR1 LGHNA, CDR2 YNFKEQ. There are 16 residues in the CDR3. As DNA, the CDR3 is TGTGCCAGCAGCCAAGATCTCACAAGGGCCAAAAACATTCAGTACTTC. It specifies CASSQDLTRAKNIQYF.

The chain links TRBV19 to TRBJ2-1, with D possibly TRBD2 on 6 matching bases. The CDR3 contains 12 residues. CDR1 is LNHDA, CDR2 SQIVND, per germline (reference sequence). V lost 8 bases to trimming and J lost 5 bases, with 10 bases between them. In DNA form, the CDR3 reads TGTGCCAGTGGGGACTGGAACAATGAGCAGTTCTTC. Residues: CASGDWNNEQFF.

This clonotype was counted between two and nine times. This sequence joins TRBV5-6 and TRBJ1-2; TRBD1 matches 7 bases. Trimming at V came to 4 bases and at J to 4 bases, leaving 10 bases not matched to a gene. The CDR3 spans 15 residues. The germline gives CDR1 SGHDT, CDR2 YYEEEE. The CDR3 nucleotides are TGTGCCAGCAGCCCGGGGGACAGTCAGGGCTATGGCTACACCTTC. Translating gives CASSPGDSQGYGYTF.

This clonotype was seen a few times. V and J are TRBV18 and TRBJ2-2; tentatively, D is TRBD2 (5 bases). The CDR3 runs to 16 residues. Germline V gene lookup returns CDR1 KGHSH and CDR2 LQKENI. The ends were cut back, 1 base at V and 4 bases at J, with 13 bases in the middle. The CDR3 DNA sequence: TGTGCCAGCTCACCACTCGCGGTCGGAGGCACCGGGGAGCTGTTTTTT. It translates to CASSPLAVGGTGELFF.

V usage is TRBV18 and J usage is TRBJ2-7; 9 positions agree with TRBD2. The CDR3 consists of 17 residues. V lost 0 bases, J lost 5 bases, and 11 bases stayed unmatched. The germline V gene encodes CDR1 KGHSH and CDR2 LQKENI. CDR3 amino acids: CASSPPLQGLAPHEQYF. The CDR3 nucleotides are TGTGCCAGCTCACCACCGCTACAGGGACTAGCCCCCCACGAGCAGTACTTC.

This clonotype was counted a few times. The chain carries TRBV30 and TRBJ2-7, with 11 bases that match TRBD1. Germline values: CDR1 GTSNPN, CDR2 SVGIG (reference sequence). V shed 0 bases and J 6 bases; nucleotides not matched to a gene: 4. The CDR3 has 14 amino acids. CDR3 DNA sequence: TGTGCCTGGAGTGTTGGACAGGGGGCAGGCGAGCAGTACTTC. Protein sequence: CAWSVGQGAGEQYF.

The rearrangement uses TRBV5-4 and TRBJ2-7; weak D call: TRBD1 (5 bases). The germline V and J ends were trimmed by 4 bases and 2 bases, with 13 bases remaining between them. The germline gives CDR1 SGHNT, CDR2 YYREEE (reference sequence). The CDR3 is 14 residues long. CDR3 DNA sequence: TGTGCCAGCAGCCCAGACATGGGGCCCTACGAGCAGTACTTC. The encoded protein is CASSPDMGPYEQYF. Full variable domain (rest looked up from reference TRBV5-4 and TRBJ2-7): ETGVTQSPTHLIKTRGQQVTLRCSSQSGHNTVSWYQQALGQGPQFIFQYYREEENGRGNFPPRFSGLQFPNYSSELNVNALELDDSALYLCASSPDMGPYEQYFGPGTRLTVT.